This TCR beta chain appears in the sequencing data of a study of shared clonotypes between healthy human individuals (dated by TCRdb to the early 2020s). The study in broad terms: A few men and a couple of women, aged 18 to 49 years, made up the cohort. For each donor, CD4 naive and CD4 memory were each run on three plates, CD8 naive on two plates, and CD8 memory on one plate. The study deeply sequenced blood TCR repertoires of five healthy adults to estimate repertoire size and the extent of clonotype sharing between individuals. Different laboratories and diverse techniques were used to prepare libraries and sequence TCR repertoires, to increase sequencing depth and limit assay-specific biases. Leukapheresis yielded between about 0.9 and 9 billion PBMCs per donor. The investigation overall reported the following: The genetic and exposure-history diversity represented was limited by the small number of donors. Higher generation probabilities were observed for clonotypes shared by all four sorted-subset donors than for non-shared clonotypes. Sharing across several donors was observed for around 4.8% of naive CD4, less than 4% of naive CD8, 2% to 2.5% of memory CD4, and about 0.4% of memory CD8 clonotypes. Naive subsets generally had larger estimated clonotype richness than memory subsets. Rarefaction of sorted-subset datasets indicated incomplete sequencing despite the large sequencing depth. Pairwise subsampling indicated that sequencing depth was expected to affect the degree of clonotype sharing among donors. Sampling was restricted to blood, and TCR repertoires in tissues likely differ from the TCR repertoires found in blood.

TCR CDR3 regions were amplified from genomic DNA by multiplex PCR using the deep immunoSEQ assay. For each cell subset, the extracted genomic DNA was distributed evenly across all wells of several immunoSEQ 96-well plates, and each plate served as one replicate. For sorted subsets, each replicate PCR was loaded with approximately 0.2 ug genomic DNA, equivalent to about 30,000 T cell genomes. Purified libraries were quantified with a Qubit 3.0 fluorometer, sized on a Bioanalyzer 2100, and re-quantified with the KAPA Library Quantification kit. A separate single-read 150-cycle Illumina NextSeq 550 flow cell was used to sequence each immunoSEQ 96-well plate. Processing in the source paper ran as follows. Because the immunoSEQ output included only junctional sequences and no quality scores, the filtering could not be the same as the filtering used for full-length reads. To assign V/J genes and CDR3, sequences were annotated against IMGT germline references using PyIR, a Python wrapper for IgBLAST v1.9. Reads were filtered out if the reads had weak V/J assignments (E-value above 1e-6), no CDR3, stop codons, out-of-frame junctions, or ambiguous translated residues. V3J clonotypes were defined as sequences sharing the same inferred V gene, J gene, and CDR3 amino acid sequence. To compute the percentage overlap between repertoires, the number of shared unique clonotypes was divided by the size of the smaller repertoire. Three approaches were used to assess repertoire richness: RTK rarefaction, the Chao1 estimator, and Recon v2.1 estimates of unobserved clonotypes. OLGA was used to compute generation probabilities for all TCRbeta clonotypes that the gDNA method yielded from several donors. This is the immuneACCESS table as TCRdb keeps it, with only in-frame sequences that have V and J called. A part of the clones is gone; compared with another copy, unresolved V genes explain less than half, and the rest is unexplained. The V and J calls and clone size were taken over from that table, and D and trimming were inferred from the DNA. The sample table records a few million clones; 93% of these occur just once. In total, the top ten clones hold 0.35% to 0.45% of the sample.

Worth noting for this clone: The antigen this receptor binds is unknown. No qualities accompany the bases; no much larger clone lies one base away.

Donors were healthy HIV-negative adults with no recently reported acute infections or vaccinations. Every donor was a Caucasian adult residing in Nashville, Tennessee, USA. Magnetic negative selection was used to enrich CD4+ T cells, after which naive cells were positively selected on CD45RA and the negative fraction became the memory subset. Blood was collected by leukapheresis, and PBMCs were isolated by Ficoll-Histopaque density gradient centrifugation and then cryopreserved in liquid nitrogen vapor phase. Analytical flow cytometry was used to check the purity and quantity of every magnetically sorted T cell population. Genomic DNA was isolated from each sorted fraction and quantified by UV absorbance on a Nanodrop 2000c. Trimming removed 3 bases from V and 4 bases from J; the gene matches leave 10 bases unexplained. CDR1 SNHLY and CDR2 FYNNEI are derived from the germline V gene. From the cysteine through the phenylalanine, the CDR3 covers 16 amino acids. The entry retains the CDR3 DNA only, 48 bases that are in frame from base 1.

Sequencing used naive CD4+ T cells from PBMCs. This sample's cell subset or site label indicates: CD45RA+ positively selected. The receptor was isolated from a man aged 18 to 30 in good health. Some clones in this sample may be carry-over from other donors' samples. The chain was built from TRBV2 and TRBJ2-7; TRBD2 agrees with 9 junctional bases. The CDR3 sequence is CASSDPPSGKRYEQYF. The nucleotide sequence reads TGTGCCAGCAGTGACCCCCCTAGCGGGAAGAGGTACGAGCAGTACTTC.